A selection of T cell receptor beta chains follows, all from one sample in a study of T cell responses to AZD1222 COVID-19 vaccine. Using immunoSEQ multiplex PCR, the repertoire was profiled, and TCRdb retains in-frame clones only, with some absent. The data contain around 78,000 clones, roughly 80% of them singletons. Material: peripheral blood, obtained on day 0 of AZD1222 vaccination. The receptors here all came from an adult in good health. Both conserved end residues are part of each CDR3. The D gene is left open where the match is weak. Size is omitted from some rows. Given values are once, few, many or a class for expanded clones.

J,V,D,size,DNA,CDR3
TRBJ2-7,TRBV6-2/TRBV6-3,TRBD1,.,TGTGCCAGCAGCCCACGGGGACAGGGGAGGTATTACGAGCAGTACTTC,CASSPRGQGRYYEQYF
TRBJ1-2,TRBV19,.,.,TGTGCCAGTAGCTTCCAGGTGCAGGGCGATTCCCTCTATGGCTACACCTTC,CASSFQVQGDSLYGYTF
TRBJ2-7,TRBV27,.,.,TGTGCCAGCAGTGGAAGGGCGCAATTCTCCTACGAGCAGTACTTC,CASSGRAQFSYEQYF
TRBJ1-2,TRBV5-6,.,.,TGTGCCAGCAGCTTGGCCAGTGAGCCTTATGGCTACACCTTC,CASSLASEPYGYTF
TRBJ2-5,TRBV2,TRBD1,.,TGTGCCAGCAGGACCGGGACAGGGGTCGAGACCCAGTACTTC,CASRTGTGVETQYF
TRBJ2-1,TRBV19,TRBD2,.,TGTGCCAGTAGCACCCCTGGGACTAGCGGGGTCGATGAGCAGTTCTTC,CASSTPGTSGVDEQFF
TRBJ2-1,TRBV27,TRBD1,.,TGTGCCAGCAGTTTTGGGACAGACTACAATGAGCAGTTCTTC,CASSFGTDYNEQFF
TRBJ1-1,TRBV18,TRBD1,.,TGTGCCAGCTCCCTGGGACAGGGCGGTGGAATAGGGACTGAAGCTTTCTTT,CASSLGQGGGIGTEAFF
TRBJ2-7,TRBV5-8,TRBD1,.,TGTGCCAGCAGCTTAGAGACAGGGTCCTACGAGCAGTACTTC,CASSLETGSYEQYF
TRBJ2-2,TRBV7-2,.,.,TGTGCCAGCAGTCAGACTAGAGTGGGGGAGCTGTTTTTT,CASSQTRVGELFF
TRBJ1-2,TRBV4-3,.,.,TGCGCCAGCAGCCAGGGGGCCGGCTATGGCTACACCTTC,CASSQGAGYGYTF
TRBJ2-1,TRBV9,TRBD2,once,TGTGCCAGCAGCCAAGCGGGGAACTCCTACAATGAGCAGTTCTTC,CASSQAGNSYNEQFF
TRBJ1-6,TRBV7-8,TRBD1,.,TGTGCCAGCACCTCCACAGGGGTATCCTATAATTCACCCCTCCACTTT,CASTSTGVSYNSPLHF
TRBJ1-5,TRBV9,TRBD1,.,TGTGCCAGCAGCGGCGGACAGGGCAATCAGCCCCAGCATTTT,CASSGGQGNQPQHF
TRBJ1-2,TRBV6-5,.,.,TGTGCCAGCAGTTACTCTGGGCAGAATCCTTATGGCTACACCTTC,CASSYSGQNPYGYTF
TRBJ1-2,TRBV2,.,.,TGTGCCAGCAGTTCCGACCAGGGAGGAGATGGCTACACCTTC,CASSSDQGGDGYTF
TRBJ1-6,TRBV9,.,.,TGTGCCAGCAGCGTAGGGCAGTCTTTCCTGGATTCACCCCTCCACTTT,CASSVGQSFLDSPLHF
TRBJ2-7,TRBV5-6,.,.,TGTGCCAGCAGCGTACCGGCTGCCTACGAGCAGTACTTC,CASSVPAAYEQYF
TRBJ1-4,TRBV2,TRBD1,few,TGTGCCAGCGCCACTGTAGGGGGCCCTGAAAAACTGTTTTTT,CASATVGGPEKLFF
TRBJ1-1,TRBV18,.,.,TGTGCCAGCTCACCGGGGGGCCAGCAGAACACTGAAGCTTTCTTT,CASSPGGQQNTEAFF
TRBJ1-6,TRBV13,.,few,TGTGCCAGCAGCCGGGGTTCACCCCTCCACTTT,CASSRGSPLHF
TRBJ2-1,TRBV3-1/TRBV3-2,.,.,TGTGCCAGCAGCCGGCGGGCTCGCCCCACTGAGCAGTTCTTC,CASSRRARPTEQFF
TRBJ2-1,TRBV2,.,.,TGTGTTTATAGCGGCAGGCTTTACAATGAGCAGTTCTTC,CVYSGRLYNEQFF
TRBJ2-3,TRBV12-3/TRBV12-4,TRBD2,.,TGTGCCAGCAGTCCGGGACTAATAGATACGCAGTATTTT,CASSPGLIDTQYF
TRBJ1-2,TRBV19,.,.,TGTGCCAGTAGTATGTTGGGGGGGCGGAACTATGGCTACACCTTC,CASSMLGGRNYGYTF
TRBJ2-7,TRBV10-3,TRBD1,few,TGTGCCATCAGTGAGTCCTTGGGACAGGGGAGCTCCTACGAGCAGTACTTC,CAISESLGQGSSYEQYF
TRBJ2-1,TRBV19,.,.,TGTGCCAGTAGTATTGGTTGGGGGGACTACAATGAGCAGTTCTTC,CASSIGWGDYNEQFF
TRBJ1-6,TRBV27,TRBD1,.,TGTGCCAGCAGTTTCCGGACAGGGGGCGCGGGTTCACCCCTCCACTTT,CASSFRTGGAGSPLHF
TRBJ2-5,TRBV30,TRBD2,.,TGTGCCTGGAGAAAAAGCGGGGGCTACCAAGAGACCCAGTACTTC,CAWRKSGGYQETQYF
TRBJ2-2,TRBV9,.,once,TGTGCCAGCAGCCAACAGGGACCTGCGAACACCGGGGAGCTGTTTTTT,CASSQQGPANTGELFF
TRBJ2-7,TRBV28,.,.,TGTGCCAGCAGTTTGGGACGGCAGCCCGAGCAGTACTTC,CASSLGRQPEQYF
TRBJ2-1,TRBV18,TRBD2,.,TGTGCCAGCTCACTAAACAGGGGGACTAGCGGCTCCAATGAGCAGTTCTTC,CASSLNRGTSGSNEQFF
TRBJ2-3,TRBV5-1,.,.,TGCGCCAGCAGCTTCGGAGGGGAAGATACGCAGTATTTT,CASSFGGEDTQYF
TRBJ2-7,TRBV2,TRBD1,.,TGTGCCAGCAGGGGCGACAGGGAGCCCTCCTACGAGCAGTACTTC,CASRGDREPSYEQYF
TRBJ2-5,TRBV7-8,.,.,TGTGCCAGCAGTAAAAATTGGTGGGTGAGCGGGCAGTCCCAAGAGACCCAGTACTTC,CASSKNWWVSGQSQETQYF
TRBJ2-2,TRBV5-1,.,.,TGCGCCAGCAGCCGGGGGCCCCCGAACACCGGGGAGCTGTTTTTT,CASSRGPPNTGELFF
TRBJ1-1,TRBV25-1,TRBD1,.,TGTGCCAGCAGATTGACAGGGGCTAACACTGAAGCTTTCTTT,CASRLTGANTEAFF
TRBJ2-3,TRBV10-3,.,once,TGTGCCAGCAGGGGCCAGGGGACCAGCACAGATACGCAGTATTTT,CASRGQGTSTDTQYF
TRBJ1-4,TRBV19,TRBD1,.,TGTGCCAGTAGTACACACCTTGGGGGACAGGGCGAGGCTGAAAAACTGTTTTTT,CASSTHLGGQGEAEKLFF
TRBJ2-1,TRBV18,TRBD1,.,TGTGCCAGCTCACCAAGTCAGGGGGTCTACAATGAGCAGTTCTTC,CASSPSQGVYNEQFF
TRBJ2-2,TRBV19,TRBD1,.,TGTGCCAGTAGTATATTACGGGGGACAGGGGTGACCGGGGAGCTGTTTTTT,CASSILRGTGVTGELFF
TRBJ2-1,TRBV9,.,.,TGTGCCAGCAGCGTAGTTGGACGGAGCTCCTACAATGAGCAGTTCTTC,CASSVVGRSSYNEQFF
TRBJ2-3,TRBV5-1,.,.,TGCGCCAGCAGCGCCGACAGTAGGGGAGAGGATACGCAGTATTTT,CASSADSRGEDTQYF
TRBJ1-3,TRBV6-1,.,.,TGTGCCAGCAGTGATTGGTCCTCTGGAAACACCATATATTTT,CASSDWSSGNTIYF
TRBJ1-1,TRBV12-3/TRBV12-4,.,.,TGTGCCAGCAGTTTAGCAGCGAACACTGAAGCTTTCTTT,CASSLAANTEAFF
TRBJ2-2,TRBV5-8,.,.,TGTGCCAGCAGCCCGGGTCCCACCGGGGAGCTGTTTTTT,CASSPGPTGELFF
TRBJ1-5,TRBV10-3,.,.,TGTGCCGCAAAGGGGGGAAATGGCAATCAGCCCCAGCATTTT,CAAKGGNGNQPQHF
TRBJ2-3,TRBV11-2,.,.,TGTGCCAGCAGCTTATCGGGGGCAAATACGCAGTATTTT,CASSLSGANTQYF
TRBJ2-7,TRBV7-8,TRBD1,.,TGTGCCAGCAGCCAGGGACAGGGGGCAGAGAGGCAGTACTTC,CASSQGQGAERQYF
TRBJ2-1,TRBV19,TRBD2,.,TGTGCCTCAGCGGGAACCTCCTACAATGAGCAGTTCTTC,CASAGTSYNEQFF
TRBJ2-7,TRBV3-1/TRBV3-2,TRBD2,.,TGTGCCAGCAGCCTGGGACTAGGAACTGGGGAGCAGTACTTC,CASSLGLGTGEQYF
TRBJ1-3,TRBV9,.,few,TGTGCCAGCAGCGTAGATTTTGGAGGCTCTGGAAACACCATATATTTT,CASSVDFGGSGNTIYF
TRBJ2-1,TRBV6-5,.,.,TGTGCCAGCAGTTACGACTACAATGAGCAGTTCTTC,CASSYDYNEQFF
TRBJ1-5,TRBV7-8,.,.,TGTGCCAGCAGCTTAGGGACTACCGATAGCAATCAGCCCCAGCATTTT,CASSLGTTDSNQPQHF